This entry lists 5 T cell receptor beta chains sequenced from one sample in a study of blood T cell repertoires in COVID-19. TCRdb's table, derived via immunoSEQ multiplex PCR, lists solely in-frame clones and lacks some. The top ten clones hold more than 2% of a sample with just over 300,000 clones, around 85% of them seen once. Sequenced: PBMCs or T cells enriched from blood (not recorded which). The receptor set was obtained from a man younger than 40 who had recovered from COVID-19.

This clone was observed a handful of times. This chain connects TRBV30 to TRBJ1-2; 9 bases map to TRBD1. The CDR3 is made up of 14 amino acids. Losses at the gene ends were 0 bases for V and 7 bases for J; bases not matched to a gene: 6. Germline values: CDR1 GTSNPN, CDR2 SVGIG (reference sequence). The CDR3: CAWSVDRGVAGYTF. The CDR3 DNA is TGTGCCTGGAGTGTAGACAGGGGGGTTGCTGGCTACACCTTC. Combining the CDR3 with reference TRBV30 and TRBJ1-2 gives the whole variable domain SQTIHQWPATLVQPVGSPLSLECTVEGTSNPNLYWYRQAAGRGLQLLFYSVGIGQISSEVPQNLSASRPQDRQFILSSKKLLLSDSGFYLCAWSVDRGVAGYTFGSGTRLTVV.

The rearrangement uses TRBV10-3 and TRBJ2-1; D is perhaps TRBD2 (5 bases). V shed 3 bases and J shed 4 bases, with 10 bases lying between them. The CDR3 has 14 residues. CDR1 and CDR2 from the germline V gene are ENHRY and SYGVKD. The CDR3 here is CAISDSAGYNEQFF. The CDR3 DNA reads TGTGCCATCAGTGATTCTGCGGGTTACAATGAGCAGTTCTTC.

In its sample, this clone was seen once. The rearrangement links TRBV27 to TRBJ1-2; 8 nucleotides match TRBD1. Trimming at V came to 6 bases and at J to 2 bases, leaving 5 bases not matched to a gene. Germline values: CDR1 MNHEY, CDR2 SMNVEV (reference sequence). The CDR3 extends over 14 amino acids. The CDR3 sequence is CASSPTGANYGYTF. CDR3 in DNA: TGTGCCAGCAGCCCGACAGGGGCCAACTATGGCTACACCTTC.

The chain has TRBV23-1 and TRBJ2-5, with TRBD2 as a possible D gene (5 bases). TRBV23-1 is an ORF for which the function is uncertain. The length of the CDR3 is 17 residues. V shed 3 bases and J shed 3 bases, with 20 bases lying between them. The CDR3 sequence: CASSQAPQGREKETQYF. DNA of the CDR3: TGCGCCAGCAGTCAGGCCCCCCAAGGGAGAGAGAAAGAGACCCAGTACTTC.

V gene TRBV11-1 combines with J gene TRBJ2-2; no reliable D call. Germline V gene data show CDR1 as SGHAT and CDR2 as FQDESV (reference sequence). V lost 3 bases to trimming and J lost 2 bases, with 4 bases between them. CDR3 size: 13 residues. CDR3 DNA sequence: TGTGCCAGCAGCTTGACAAACACCGGGGAGCTGTTTTTT. Its protein is CASSLTNTGELFF.